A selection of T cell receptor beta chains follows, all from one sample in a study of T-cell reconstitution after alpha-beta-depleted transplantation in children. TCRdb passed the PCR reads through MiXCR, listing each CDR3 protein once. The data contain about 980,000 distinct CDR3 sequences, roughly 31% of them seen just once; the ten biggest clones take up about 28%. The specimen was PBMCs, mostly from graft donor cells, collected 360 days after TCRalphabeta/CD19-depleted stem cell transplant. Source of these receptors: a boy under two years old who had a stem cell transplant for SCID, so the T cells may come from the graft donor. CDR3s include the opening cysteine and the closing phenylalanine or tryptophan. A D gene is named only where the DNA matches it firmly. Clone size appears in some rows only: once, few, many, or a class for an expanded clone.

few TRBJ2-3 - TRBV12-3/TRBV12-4 CASAYYYVQRSTDTQYF TGTGCCAGCGCATACTACTACGTACAGCGGAGCACAGATACGCAGTATTTT
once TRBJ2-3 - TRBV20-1 CSAQGSSSGSDTQYF TGCAGTGCCCAAGGTAGCTCAAGTGGATCAGATACGCAGTATTTT
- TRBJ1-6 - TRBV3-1 CASSQGFRWGSPLHF TGTGCCAGCAGCCAAGGTTTTCGGTGGGGTTCACCCCTCCACTTT
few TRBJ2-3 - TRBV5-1 CASSAGVLTDTQYF TGCGCCAGCAGCGCCGGGGTTCTCACAGATACGCAGTATTTT
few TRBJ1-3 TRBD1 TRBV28 CASTPDRAGNTIYF TGTGCCAGTACCCCTGACAGGGCTGGAAACACCATATATTTT
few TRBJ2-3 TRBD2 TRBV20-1 CSASGLAGLSTDTQYF TGCAGTGCTTCCGGACTAGCGGGCCTTAGCACAGATACGCAGTATTTT
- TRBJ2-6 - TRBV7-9 CASSYRGGSGANVLTF TGTGCCAGCAGTTATAGAGGGGGCTCTGGGGCCAACGTCCTGACTTTC
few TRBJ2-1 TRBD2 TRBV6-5 CASSYKLAGAPSSYNEQFF TGTGCCAGCAGTTACAAGCTAGCGGGGGCCCCGAGCTCCTACAATGAGCAGTTCTTC
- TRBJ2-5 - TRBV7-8 CASSLPPRATQYF TGTGCCAGCAGCTTACCGCCCCGCGCGACCCAGTACTTC
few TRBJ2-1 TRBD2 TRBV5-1 CASSLAGTSGGYEQFF TGCGCCAGCAGCTTGGCCGGGACTAGCGGGGGGTATGAGCAGTTCTTC
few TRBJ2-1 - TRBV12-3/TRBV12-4 CASSAGPDTPVSNEQFF TGTGCCAGCAGTGCCGGTCCGGACACCCCCGTATCCAATGAGCAGTTCTTC
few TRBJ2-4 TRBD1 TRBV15 CATKERQGEENIQYF TGTGCCACCAAGGAGCGACAGGGCGAAGAAAACATTCAGTACTTC
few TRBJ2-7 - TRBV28 CASSGYYQRTYEQYF TGTGCCAGCAGTGGCTACTACCAGCGAACCTACGAGCAGTACTTC
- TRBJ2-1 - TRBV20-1 CSALANYNEQFF TGCAGTGCTTTAGCGAACTACAATGAGCAGTTCTTC
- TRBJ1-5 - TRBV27 CASRGRDQPQHF TGTGCCAGCAGGGGCAGGGATCAGCCCCAGCATTTT
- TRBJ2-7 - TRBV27 CASSQGTPRPGGQYF TGTGCCAGCAGTCAAGGGACTCCTCGCCCCGGGGGGCAGTACTTC
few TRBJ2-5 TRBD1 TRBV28 CASSLGQPDRVVLETQYF TGTGCCAGCAGTTTAGGGCAACCGGACAGGGTTGTATTAGAGACCCAGTACTTC
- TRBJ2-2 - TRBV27 CASSLARTPRVAGELFF TGTGCCAGCAGTTTAGCCCGGACTCCCAGGGTTGCCGGGGAGCTGTTTTTT
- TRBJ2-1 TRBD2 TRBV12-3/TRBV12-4 CASSLGGGKNNEQFF TGTGCCAGCAGTTTGGGGGGGGGGAAGAACAATGAGCAGTTCTTC
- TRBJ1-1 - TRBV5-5 CASSTPYDTEAFF TGTGCCAGCAGCACACCCTACGACACTGAAGCTTTCTTT
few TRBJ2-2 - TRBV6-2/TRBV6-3 CASSLHPSANTGELFF TGTGCCAGCAGTCTCCATCCTAGCGCGAACACCGGGGAGCTGTTTTTT
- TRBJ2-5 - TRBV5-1 CASSLIRGEETQYF TGCGCCAGCAGCTTGATCAGGGGAGAAGAGACCCAGTACTTC